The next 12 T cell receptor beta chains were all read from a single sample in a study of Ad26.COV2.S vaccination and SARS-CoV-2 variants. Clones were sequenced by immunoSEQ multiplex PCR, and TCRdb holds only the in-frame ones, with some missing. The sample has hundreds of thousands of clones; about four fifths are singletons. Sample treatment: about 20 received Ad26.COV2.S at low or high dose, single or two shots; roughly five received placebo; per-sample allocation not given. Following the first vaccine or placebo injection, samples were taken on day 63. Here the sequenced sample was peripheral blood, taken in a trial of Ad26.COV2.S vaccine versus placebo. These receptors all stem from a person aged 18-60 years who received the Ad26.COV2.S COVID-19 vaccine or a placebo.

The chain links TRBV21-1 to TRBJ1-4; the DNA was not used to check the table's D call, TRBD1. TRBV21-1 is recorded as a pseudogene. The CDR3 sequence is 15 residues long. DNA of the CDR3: TGTGCCAGCAGCAAAGTACAGGGCGAAAATGAAAAACTGTTTTTT. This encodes CASSKVQGENEKLFF.

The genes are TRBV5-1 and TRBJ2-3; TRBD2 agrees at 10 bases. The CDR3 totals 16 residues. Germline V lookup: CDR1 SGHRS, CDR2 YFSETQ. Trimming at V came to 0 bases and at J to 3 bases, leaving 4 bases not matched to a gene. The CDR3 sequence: CASSLEGSGGTDTQYF. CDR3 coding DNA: TGCGCCAGCAGCTTGGAGGGTAGCGGGGGGACAGATACGCAGTATTTT.

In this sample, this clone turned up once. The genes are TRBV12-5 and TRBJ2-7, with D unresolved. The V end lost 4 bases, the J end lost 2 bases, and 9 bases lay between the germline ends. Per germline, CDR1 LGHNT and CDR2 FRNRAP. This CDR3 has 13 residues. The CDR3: CASGSDSPYEQYF. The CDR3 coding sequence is TGTGCTAGTGGTTCAGACTCCCCCTACGAGCAGTACTTC. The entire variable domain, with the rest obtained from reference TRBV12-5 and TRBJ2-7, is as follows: DARVTQTPRHKVTEMGQEVTMRCQPILGHNTVFWYRQTMMQGLELLAYFRNRAPLDDSGMPKDRFSAEMPDATLATLKIQPSEPRDSAVYFCASGSDSPYEQYFGPGTRLTVT.

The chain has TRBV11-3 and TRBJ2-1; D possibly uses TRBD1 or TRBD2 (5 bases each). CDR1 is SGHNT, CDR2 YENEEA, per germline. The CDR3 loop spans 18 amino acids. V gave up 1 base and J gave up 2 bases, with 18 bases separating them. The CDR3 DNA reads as TGTGCCAGCAGCTTAGGTGGGGGACCCCTTATTCCCTACAATGAGCAGTTCTTC. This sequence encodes CASSLGGGPLIPYNEQFF. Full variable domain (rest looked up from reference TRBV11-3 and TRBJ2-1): EAGVVQSPRYKIIEKKQPVAFWCNPISGHNTLYWYLQNLGQGPELLIRYENEEAVDDSQLPKDRFSAERLKGVDSTLKIQPAELGDSAVYLCASSLGGGPLIPYNEQFFGPGTRLTVL.

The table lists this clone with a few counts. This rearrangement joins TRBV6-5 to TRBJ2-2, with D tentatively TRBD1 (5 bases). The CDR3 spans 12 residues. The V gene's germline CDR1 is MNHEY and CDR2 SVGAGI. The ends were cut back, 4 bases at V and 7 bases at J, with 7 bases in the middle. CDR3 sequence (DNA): TGTGCCAGCAGTTCAGGGTTCGGGGAGCTGTTTTTT. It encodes CASSSGFGELFF.

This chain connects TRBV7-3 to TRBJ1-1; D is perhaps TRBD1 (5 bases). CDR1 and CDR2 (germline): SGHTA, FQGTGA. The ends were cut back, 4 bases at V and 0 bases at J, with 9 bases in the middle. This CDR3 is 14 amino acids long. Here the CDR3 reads CASSSQGMNTEAFF. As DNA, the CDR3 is TGTGCCAGCAGCTCCCAGGGCATGAACACTGAAGCTTTCTTT.

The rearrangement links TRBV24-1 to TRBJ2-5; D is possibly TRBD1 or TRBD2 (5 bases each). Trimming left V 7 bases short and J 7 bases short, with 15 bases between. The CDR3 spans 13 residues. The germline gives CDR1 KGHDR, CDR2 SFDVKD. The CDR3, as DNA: TGTGCCACCAGAGGGGCGGACGGGGTGACCCAGTACTTC. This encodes CATRGADGVTQYF.

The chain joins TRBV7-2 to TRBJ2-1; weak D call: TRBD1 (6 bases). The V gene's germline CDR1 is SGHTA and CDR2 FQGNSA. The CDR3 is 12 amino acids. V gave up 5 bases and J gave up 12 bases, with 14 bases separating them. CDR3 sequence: CASSVTDRMQFF. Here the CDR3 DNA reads TGTGCCAGCAGCGTGACCGACAGGATGCAGTTCTTC.

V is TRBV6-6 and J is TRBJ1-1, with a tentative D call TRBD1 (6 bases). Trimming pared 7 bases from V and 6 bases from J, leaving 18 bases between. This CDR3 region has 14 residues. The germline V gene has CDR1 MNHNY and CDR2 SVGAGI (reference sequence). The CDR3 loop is CASNLQGWSPEAFF. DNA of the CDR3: TGTGCCAGCAACCTACAGGGATGGAGCCCTGAAGCTTTCTTT.

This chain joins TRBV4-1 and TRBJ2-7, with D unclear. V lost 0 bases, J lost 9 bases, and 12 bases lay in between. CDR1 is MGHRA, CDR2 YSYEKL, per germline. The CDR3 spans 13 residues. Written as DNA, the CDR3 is TGCGCCAGCAGCCAAGAAGTGACCTCGGGGCAGTACTTC. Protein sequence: CASSQEVTSGQYF.

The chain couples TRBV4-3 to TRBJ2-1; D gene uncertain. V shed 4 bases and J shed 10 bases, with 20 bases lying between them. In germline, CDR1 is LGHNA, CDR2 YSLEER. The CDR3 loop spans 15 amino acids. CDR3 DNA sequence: TGCGCCAGCAGCCCGGACCCGACAATCAGGCGGGAGCAGTTCTTC. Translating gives CASSPDPTIRREQFF.

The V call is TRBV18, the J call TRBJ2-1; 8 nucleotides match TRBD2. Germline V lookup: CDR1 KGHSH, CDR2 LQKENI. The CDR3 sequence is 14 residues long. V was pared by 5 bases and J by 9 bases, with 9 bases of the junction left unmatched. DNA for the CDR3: TGTGCCAGCTCAATGGGGGGACTAGTCACTGAGCAGTTCTTC. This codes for CASSMGGLVTEQFF.